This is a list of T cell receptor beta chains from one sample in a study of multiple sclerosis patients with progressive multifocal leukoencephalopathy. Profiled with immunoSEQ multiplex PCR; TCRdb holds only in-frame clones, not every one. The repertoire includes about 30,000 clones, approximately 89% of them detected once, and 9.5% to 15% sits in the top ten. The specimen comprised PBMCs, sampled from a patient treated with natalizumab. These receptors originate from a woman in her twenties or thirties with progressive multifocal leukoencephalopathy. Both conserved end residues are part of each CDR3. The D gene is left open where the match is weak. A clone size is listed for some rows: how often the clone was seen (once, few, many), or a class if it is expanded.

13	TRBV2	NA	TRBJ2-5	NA	TGTGCCAGCAGTGAAGTAGATGGGGAGACCCAGTACTTC	CASSEVDGETQYF
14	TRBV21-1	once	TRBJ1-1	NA	TGTGCCAGCAGCAAAGGGACAGGGGGCAAAGAAGCTTTCTTT	CASSKGTGGKEAFF
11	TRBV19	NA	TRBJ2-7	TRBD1	TGTGCCAGTGGACAGGGCTTCGAGCAGTACTTC	CASGQGFEQYF
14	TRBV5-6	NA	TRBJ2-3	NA	TGTGCCAGCAGCTTGTCCTCTCTCGGGGTTACGCAGTATTTT	CASSLSSLGVTQYF
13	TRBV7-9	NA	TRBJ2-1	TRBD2	TGTGCCAGCAGCTTGAGCGGGAGAGATGAGCAGTTCTTC	CASSLSGRDEQFF
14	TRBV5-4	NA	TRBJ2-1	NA	TGTGCCAGCAGCCCCCGGGACCGAGAGGATGAGCAGTTCTTC	CASSPRDREDEQFF
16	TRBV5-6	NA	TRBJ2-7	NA	TGTGCCAGCAGCTTGTGGGGGACAGCGCGGGGCTACGAGCAGTACTTC	CASSLWGTARGYEQYF
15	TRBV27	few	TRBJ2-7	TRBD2	TGTGCCAGCACCGTAGCGGGGGGGCTTTCTGGGGAGCAGTACTTC	CASTVAGGLSGEQYF
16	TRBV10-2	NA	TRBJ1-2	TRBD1	TGCGCCAGCAGGTCCGGGACAGGGGATCTAAACTATGGCTACACCTTC	CASRSGTGDLNYGYTF
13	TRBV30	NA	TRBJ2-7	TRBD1	TGTGCCTTCCTGGACAGGGGTGGTTACGAGCAGTACTTC	CAFLDRGGYEQYF